These 10 T cell receptor beta chains originate from one sample sequenced in a study of beta chain features in type 1 diabetes. What was sequenced were expressed TCRB transcripts, since all of the isolated RNA had been reverse transcribed. The assay was immunoSEQ multiplex PCR, and TCRdb's table has in-frame clones only and misses some. The sample yields approximately 160,000 clones, under 9.5% seen once. Sequencing used central memory CD4+ T cells from blood. These receptors came from a man aged 18 to 30 in good health.

This clone has a handful of counts. This chain uses TRBV5-6 with TRBJ2-3; TRBD2 matches 7 bases. Germline loops: CDR1 SGHDT, CDR2 YYEEEE. CDR3 size: 14 residues. The junction had 4 bases not matched to a gene; V was cut back by 4 bases and J by 2 bases. CDR3 DNA sequence: TGTGCCAGCAGCGGGGACTATCACACAGATACGCAGTATTTT. Amino acid sequence: CASSGDYHTDTQYF.

This clone was observed a handful of times. The chain uses TRBV7-8 and TRBJ1-1; perhaps TRBD1 as D (6 bases). The V gene lost 0 bases and the J gene lost 4 bases, with 12 bases spanning the gap. This CDR3 is 15 amino acids long. Germline CDR1 is SGHVS and CDR2 is FQNEAQ. The CDR3: CASSLAAGEPTEAFF. CDR3 DNA sequence: TGTGCCAGCAGCTTAGCGGCAGGGGAGCCCACTGAAGCTTTCTTT.

This clone has only a few counts. The rearrangement uses TRBV18 and TRBJ1-2, with D perhaps TRBD1 (5 bases). The length of the CDR3 is 15 residues. Germline V gene sequence: CDR1 KGHSH, CDR2 LQKENI. V lost 2 bases and J 1 base, leaving 11 bases between the germline ends. This CDR3 reads CASSPSADINYGYTF. The CDR3 DNA is TGTGCCAGCTCACCATCGGCGGACATTAACTATGGCTACACCTTC.

This clone was counted at least ten times. The rearrangement links TRBV13 to TRBJ2-7, with D perhaps matching TRBD2 (6 bases). This CDR3 spans 13 amino acids. Trimming shortened V by 1 base and J by 6 bases, and 10 bases separated the two germline ends. CDR1 and CDR2 (germline): PRHDT, FYEKMQ (reference sequence). The CDR3 sequence is CASSLVAGPEQYF. DNA of the CDR3: TGTGCCAGCAGCTTAGTTGCGGGGCCCGAGCAGTACTTC.

This clone showed up just a few times. The rearrangement uses TRBV5-8 and TRBJ2-5, with D tentatively TRBD1 (8 bases). CDR1 SGHTS and CDR2 YDEGEE come from the germline V gene. This CDR3 region has 17 residues. Trimming pared 4 bases from V and 5 bases from J, leaving 24 bases between. The CDR3 here is CASSPLRGAGGRETQYF. The CDR3 nucleotides are TGTGCCAGCAGCCCACTCCGGGGGGCAGGGGGCAGGGAGACCCAGTACTTC.

This clone was counted only a few times. The chain recombines TRBV7-2 with TRBJ2-1, with no clear D. This CDR3 has 14 amino acids. V lost 3 bases and J lost 5, with 11 bases in between. Germline CDR1 reads SGHTA; CDR2 reads FQGNSA. The CDR3 loop is CASSFGSADNEQFF. DNA of the CDR3: TGTGCCAGCAGCTTTGGGTCTGCGGACAATGAGCAGTTCTTC.

The chain uses TRBV5-1 and TRBJ2-5; the match to TRBD2 covers 12 bases. The DNA matches TRBJ2-7 better at its end, which makes the J call doubtful. The germline CDR1 and CDR2 sequences are SGHRS and YFSETQ. The CDR3 spans 15 residues. CDR3 in DNA: TGCGCCAGCAGCCTTTGGACTAGCGGGACCTACGAGCAGTACTTC. Encoded protein: CASSLWTSGTYEQYF.

This clone occurred a few times. The chain couples TRBV27 to TRBJ2-7; TRBD2 is a possible D gene (5 bases). The CDR3 runs to 12 residues. Germline CDR1 MNHEY, CDR2 SMNVEV (reference sequence). Trimming removed 3 bases at V and 6 bases at J, with 9 bases between. The chain's CDR3 is CASSFPGGEQYF. In DNA, the CDR3 is TGTGCCAGCAGTTTCCCAGGAGGCGAGCAGTACTTC.

This clone was counted only a few times. This chain uses TRBV6-1 with TRBJ2-7; 8 bases line up with TRBD1. The CDR3 is 12 residues long. Losses at the gene ends were 8 bases for V and 9 bases for J; bases not matched to a gene: 9. Germline CDR1 and CDR2: MNHNS and SASEGT. The CDR3 is CASDRTGSVQYF. The CDR3 DNA reads TGTGCCAGCGATCGGACAGGGTCCGTGCAGTACTTC.

The V and J genes are TRBV5-1 and TRBJ2-5, with TRBD1 as a possible D gene (6 bases). The tail of the sequence fits TRBJ2-7 better, so the J call may be wrong. Germline-derived CDR1 and CDR2 are SGHRS and YFSETQ. The CDR3 loop spans 15 amino acids. Here the CDR3 reads CASRSLQGRAYEQYF. The CDR3 region has the DNA TGCGCCAGCAGGAGCCTCCAGGGGCGAGCCTACGAGCAGTACTTC.